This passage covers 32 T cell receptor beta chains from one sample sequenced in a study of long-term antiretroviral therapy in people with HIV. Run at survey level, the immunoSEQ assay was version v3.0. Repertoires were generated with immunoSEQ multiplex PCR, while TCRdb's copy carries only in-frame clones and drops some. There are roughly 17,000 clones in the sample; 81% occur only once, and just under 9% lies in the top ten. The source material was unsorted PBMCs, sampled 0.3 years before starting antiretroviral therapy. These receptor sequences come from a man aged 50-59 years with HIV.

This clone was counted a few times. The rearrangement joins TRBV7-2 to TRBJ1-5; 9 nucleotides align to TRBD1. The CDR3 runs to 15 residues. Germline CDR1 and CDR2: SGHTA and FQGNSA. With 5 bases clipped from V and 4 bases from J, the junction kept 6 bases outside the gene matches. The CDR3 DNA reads TGTGCCAGCAGCCGCCGACAGGGGGAAAATCAGCCCCAGCATTTT. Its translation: CASSRRQGENQPQHF.

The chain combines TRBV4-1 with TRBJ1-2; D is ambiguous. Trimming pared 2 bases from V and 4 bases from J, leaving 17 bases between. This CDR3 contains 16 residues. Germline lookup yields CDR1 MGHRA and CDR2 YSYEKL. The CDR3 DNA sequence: TGCGCCAGCAGCCAATCCGCTAGGGCGGTTTCCTATGGCTACACCTTC. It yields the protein CASSQSARAVSYGYTF.

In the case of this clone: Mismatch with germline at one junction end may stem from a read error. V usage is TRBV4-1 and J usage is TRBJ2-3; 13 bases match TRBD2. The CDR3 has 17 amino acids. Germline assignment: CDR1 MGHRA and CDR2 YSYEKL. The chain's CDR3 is CASSQMGTSGVQDEQNF. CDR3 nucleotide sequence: TGCGCCAGCAGCCAAATGGGGACTAGCGGGGTTCAAGATGAGCAAAATTTT.

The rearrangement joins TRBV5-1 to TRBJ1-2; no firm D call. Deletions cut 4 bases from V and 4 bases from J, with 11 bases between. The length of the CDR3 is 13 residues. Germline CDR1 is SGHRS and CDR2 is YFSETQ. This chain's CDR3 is CASSPLNPYGYTF. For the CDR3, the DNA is TGCGCCAGCAGCCCCCTGAACCCCTATGGCTACACCTTC.

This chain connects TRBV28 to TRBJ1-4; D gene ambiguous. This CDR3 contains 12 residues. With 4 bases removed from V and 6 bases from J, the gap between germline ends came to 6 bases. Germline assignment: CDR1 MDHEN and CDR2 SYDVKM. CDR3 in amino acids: CASSSPDEKLFF. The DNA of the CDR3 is TGTGCCAGCAGTTCCCCCGATGAAAAACTGTTTTTT.

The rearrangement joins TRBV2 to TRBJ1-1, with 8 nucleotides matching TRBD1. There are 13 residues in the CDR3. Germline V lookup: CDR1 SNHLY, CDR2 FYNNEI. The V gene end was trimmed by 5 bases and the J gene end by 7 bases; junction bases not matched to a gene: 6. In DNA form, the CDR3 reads TGTGCCAGCAGTATTTCAGGGGGCGGTGAAGCTTTCTTT. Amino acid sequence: CASSISGGGEAFF.

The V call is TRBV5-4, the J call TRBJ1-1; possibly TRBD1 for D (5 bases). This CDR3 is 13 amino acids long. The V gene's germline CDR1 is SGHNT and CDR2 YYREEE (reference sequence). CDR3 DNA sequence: TGTGCTACGTCGGGGGAGAGAGAAACTGAAGCTTTCTTT. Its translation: CATSGERETEAFF.

CDR3 nucleotides: TGTGCCAGCACCCTGGGGCTAGCGGGGCCTCTCGAGCAGTACTTC. Its translation: CASTLGLAGPLEQYF. The genes are TRBV7-9 and TRBJ2-7; 9 bases line up with TRBD2. Germline-derived CDR1 and CDR2 are SEHNR and FQNEAQ (reference sequence). V lost 7 bases, J lost 6 bases, and 13 bases stayed unmatched. The CDR3 contains 15 residues.

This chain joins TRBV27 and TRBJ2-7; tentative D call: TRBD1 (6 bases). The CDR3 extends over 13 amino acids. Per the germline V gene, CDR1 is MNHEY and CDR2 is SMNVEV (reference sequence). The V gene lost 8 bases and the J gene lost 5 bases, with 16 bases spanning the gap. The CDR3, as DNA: TGTGCCAGCGGGGTGAGGGGGAAACACGAGCAGTACTTC. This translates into CASGVRGKHEQYF.

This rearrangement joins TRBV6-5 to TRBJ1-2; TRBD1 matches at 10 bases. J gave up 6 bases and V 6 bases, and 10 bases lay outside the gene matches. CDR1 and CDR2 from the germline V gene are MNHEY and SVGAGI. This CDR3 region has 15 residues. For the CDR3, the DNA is TGTGCCAGCAGGCGGCCGGGACAGGGGTTAGATGGCTACACCTTC. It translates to CASRRPGQGLDGYTF.

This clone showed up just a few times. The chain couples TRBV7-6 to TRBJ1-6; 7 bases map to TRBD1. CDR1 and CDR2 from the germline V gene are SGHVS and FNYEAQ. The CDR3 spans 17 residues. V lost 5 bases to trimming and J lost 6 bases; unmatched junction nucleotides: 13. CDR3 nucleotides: TGTGCCAGCAGCCGAGGTGACTTACAGGGGCCTAATTCACCCCTCCACTTT. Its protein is CASSRGDLQGPNSPLHF.

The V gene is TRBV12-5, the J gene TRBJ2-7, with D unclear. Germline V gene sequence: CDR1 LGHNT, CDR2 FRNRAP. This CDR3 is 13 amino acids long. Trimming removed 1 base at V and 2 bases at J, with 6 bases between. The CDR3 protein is CASGLGQTYEQYF. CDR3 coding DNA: TGTGCTAGTGGTTTGGGACAAACCTACGAGCAGTACTTC.

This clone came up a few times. CDR3 region: CASSLEGQGRYEQYF. CDR3 in DNA: TGTGCCAGCAGCTTAGAGGGACAGGGGCGGTACGAGCAGTACTTC. V is TRBV11-3 and J is TRBJ2-7; 10 bases fit TRBD1. The V gene's germline CDR1 is SGHNT and CDR2 YENEEA. CDR3 length: 15 residues. J was trimmed by 4 bases and V by 0 bases; bases with no gene match: 3.

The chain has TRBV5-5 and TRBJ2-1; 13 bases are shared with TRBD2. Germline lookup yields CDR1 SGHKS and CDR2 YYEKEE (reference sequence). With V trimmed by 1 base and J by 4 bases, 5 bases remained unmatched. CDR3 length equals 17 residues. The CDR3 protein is CASSLSRLAGGYNEQFF. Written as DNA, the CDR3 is TGTGCCAGCAGCTTGTCCCGACTAGCGGGGGGTTACAATGAGCAGTTCTTC. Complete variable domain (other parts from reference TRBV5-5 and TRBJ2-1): DAGVTQSPTHLIKTRGQQVTLRCSPISGHKSVSWYQQVLGQGPQFIFQYYEKEERGRGNFPDRFSARQFPNYSSELNVNALLLGDSALYLCASSLSRLAGGYNEQFFGPGTRLTVL.

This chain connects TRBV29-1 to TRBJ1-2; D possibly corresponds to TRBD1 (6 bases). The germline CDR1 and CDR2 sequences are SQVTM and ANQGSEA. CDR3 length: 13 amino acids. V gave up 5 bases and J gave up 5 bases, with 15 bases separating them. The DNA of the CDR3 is TGCAGCGTTTCCGGAGGGCAGGGGTATGGCTACACCTTC. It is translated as CSVSGGQGYGYTF.

DNA of the CDR3: TGTGCCAGCAGTGAAGGAGAGACTGGGGCCAACGTCCTGACTTTC. This sequence encodes CASSEGETGANVLTF. The chain employs TRBV6-1 and TRBJ2-6; D not certain. The CDR3 is 15 amino acids. Germline CDR1 MNHNS, CDR2 SASEGT. V dropped 1 base and J dropped 2 bases, with 6 bases sitting between them.

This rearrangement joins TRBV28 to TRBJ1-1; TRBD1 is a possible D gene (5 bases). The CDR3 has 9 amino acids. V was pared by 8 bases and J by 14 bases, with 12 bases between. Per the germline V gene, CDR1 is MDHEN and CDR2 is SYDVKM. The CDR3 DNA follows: TGTGCCAGCGGGGGTATTCGGTTCTTT. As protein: CASGGIRFF.

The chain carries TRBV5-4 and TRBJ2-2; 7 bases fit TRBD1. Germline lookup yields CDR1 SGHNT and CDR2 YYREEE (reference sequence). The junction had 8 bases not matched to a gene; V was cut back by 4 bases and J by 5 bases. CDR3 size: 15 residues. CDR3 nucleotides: TGTGCCAGCAGCCTAATCGACAGGGTAACCGGGGAGCTGTTTTTT. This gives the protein CASSLIDRVTGELFF.

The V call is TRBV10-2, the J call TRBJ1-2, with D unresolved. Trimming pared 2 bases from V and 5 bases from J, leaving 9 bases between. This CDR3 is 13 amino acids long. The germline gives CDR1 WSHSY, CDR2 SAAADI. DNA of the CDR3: TGCGCCAGCAGTGAGGCAGGACCGTATGGCTACACCTTC. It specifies CASSEAGPYGYTF.

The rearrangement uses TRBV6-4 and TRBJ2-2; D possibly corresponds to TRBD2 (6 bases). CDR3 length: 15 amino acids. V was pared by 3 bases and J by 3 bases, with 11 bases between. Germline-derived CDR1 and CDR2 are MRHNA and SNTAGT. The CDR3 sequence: CASSEGDFHTGELFF. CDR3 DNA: TGTGCCAGCAGTGAAGGGGACTTTCACACCGGGGAGCTGTTTTTT.

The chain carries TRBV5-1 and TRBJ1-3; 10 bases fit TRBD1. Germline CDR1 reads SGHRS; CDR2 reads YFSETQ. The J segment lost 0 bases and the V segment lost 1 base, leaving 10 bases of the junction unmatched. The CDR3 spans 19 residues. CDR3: CASSLMGQGPSGSGNTIYF. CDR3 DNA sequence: TGCGCCAGCAGCTTGATGGGACAGGGGCCCTCGGGCTCTGGAAACACCATATATTTT.

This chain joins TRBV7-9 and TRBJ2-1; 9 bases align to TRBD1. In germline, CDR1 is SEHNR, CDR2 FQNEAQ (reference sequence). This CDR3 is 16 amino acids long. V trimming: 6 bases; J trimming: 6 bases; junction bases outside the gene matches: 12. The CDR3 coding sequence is TGTGCCAGCAGACCACAGGGGGCCGACGAAACCAATGAGCAGTTCTTC. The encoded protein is CASRPQGADETNEQFF.

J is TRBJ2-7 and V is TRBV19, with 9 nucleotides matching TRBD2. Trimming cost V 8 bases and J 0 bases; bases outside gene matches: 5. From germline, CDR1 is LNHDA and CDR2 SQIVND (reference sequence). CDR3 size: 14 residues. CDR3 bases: TGTGCCAGTGGTAGCGGGAGCGCCTCCTACGAGCAGTACTTC. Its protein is CASGSGSASYEQYF.

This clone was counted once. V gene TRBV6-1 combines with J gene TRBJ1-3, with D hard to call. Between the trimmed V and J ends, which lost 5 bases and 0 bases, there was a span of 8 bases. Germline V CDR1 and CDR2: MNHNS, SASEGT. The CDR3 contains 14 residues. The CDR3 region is CASSQGISGNTIYF. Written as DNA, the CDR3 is TGTGCCAGCAGTCAAGGAATCTCTGGAAACACCATATATTTT.

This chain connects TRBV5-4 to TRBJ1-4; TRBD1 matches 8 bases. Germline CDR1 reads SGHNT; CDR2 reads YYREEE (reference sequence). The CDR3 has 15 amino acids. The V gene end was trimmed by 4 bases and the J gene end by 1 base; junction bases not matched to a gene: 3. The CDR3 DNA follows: TGTGCCAGCAGCGCACAGGGGGTAACTAATGAAAAACTGTTTTTT. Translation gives CASSAQGVTNEKLFF.

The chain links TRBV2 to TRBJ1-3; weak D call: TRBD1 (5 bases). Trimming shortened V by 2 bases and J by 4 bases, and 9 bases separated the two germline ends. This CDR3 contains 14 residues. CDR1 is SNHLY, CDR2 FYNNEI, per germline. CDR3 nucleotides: TGTGCCAGCAGTGAAAGGGCAGGGGGAAACACCATATATTTT. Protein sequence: CASSERAGGNTIYF.

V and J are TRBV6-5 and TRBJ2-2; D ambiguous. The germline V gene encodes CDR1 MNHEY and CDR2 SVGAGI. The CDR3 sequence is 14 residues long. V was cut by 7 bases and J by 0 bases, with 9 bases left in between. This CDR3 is CASNLSPNTGELFF. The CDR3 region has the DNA TGTGCCAGCAACCTGTCCCCGAACACCGGGGAGCTGTTTTTT.

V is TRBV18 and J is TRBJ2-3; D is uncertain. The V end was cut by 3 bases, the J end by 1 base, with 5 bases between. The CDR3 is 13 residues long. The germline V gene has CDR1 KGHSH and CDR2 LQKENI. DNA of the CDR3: TGTGCCAGCTCACCGACACGCACAGATACGCAGTATTTT. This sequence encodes CASSPTRTDTQYF. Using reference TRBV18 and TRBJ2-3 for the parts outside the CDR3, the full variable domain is NAGVMQNPRHLVRRRGQEARLRCSPMKGHSHVYWYRQLPEEGLKFMVYLQKENIIDESGMPKERFSAEFPKEGPSILRIQQVVRGDSAAYFCASSPTRTDTQYFGPGTRLTVL.

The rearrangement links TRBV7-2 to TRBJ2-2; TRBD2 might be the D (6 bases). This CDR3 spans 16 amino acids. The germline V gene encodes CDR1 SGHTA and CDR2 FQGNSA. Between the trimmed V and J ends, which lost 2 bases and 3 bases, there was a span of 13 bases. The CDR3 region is CASSLSFGRYTGELFF. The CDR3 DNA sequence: TGTGCCAGCAGCTTAAGCTTCGGGAGATACACCGGGGAGCTGTTTTTT.

The DNA for the CDR3 is TGTGCCAGCAGCTCCGGGACAGATTCCTACAATGAGCAGTTCTTC. This codes for CASSSGTDSYNEQFF. The chain recombines TRBV5-4 with TRBJ2-1; 7 positions agree with TRBD1. The junction had 4 bases not matched to a gene; V was cut back by 3 bases and J by 1 base. CDR3 length equals 15 residues. Germline CDR1 is SGHNT and CDR2 is YYREEE (reference sequence).

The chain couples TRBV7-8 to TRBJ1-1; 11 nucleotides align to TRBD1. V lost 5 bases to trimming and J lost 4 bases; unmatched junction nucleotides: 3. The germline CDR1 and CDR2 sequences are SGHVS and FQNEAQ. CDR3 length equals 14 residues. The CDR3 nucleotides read TGTGCCAGCAGCCCGGGGACAGGGGGCACTGAAGCTTTCTTT. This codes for CASSPGTGGTEAFF.

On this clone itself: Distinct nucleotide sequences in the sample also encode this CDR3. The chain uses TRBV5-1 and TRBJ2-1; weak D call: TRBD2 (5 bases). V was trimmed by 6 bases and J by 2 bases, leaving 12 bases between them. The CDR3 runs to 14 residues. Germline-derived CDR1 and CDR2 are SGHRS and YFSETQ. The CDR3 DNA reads TGCGCCAGCACCTCAGGAGGACCCTACAATGAGCAGTTCTTC. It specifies CASTSGGPYNEQFF.